This note documents a single T cell receptor beta chain sequence. This clone turned up a few times. Its antigen remains undetermined. Base qualities are not provided; no much larger clone lies one nucleotide away. The entry originates in a study of Tregs in tolerant kidney transplant recipients (dated by TCRdb to about 2019). As for the study more broadly: Before combined kidney and bone marrow transplantation, this study identified donor-specific regulatory T cells using TCRbeta sequencing and then followed those same cells after transplant. In a few healthy controls, several methods of expanding Tregs specific for an allogeneic donor were compared by TCRbeta repertoire sequencing.

For TCRbeta CDR3 sequencing, genomic DNA was extracted from sorted cells using the QIAGEN DNeasy Blood and Tissue Kit. High-throughput TCRbeta CDR3 sequencing was carried out commercially through immunoSEQ, with PCR amplification with bias correction and internal controls included. In the authors' own workflow: A unique productive TCRbeta sequence was defined by the CDR3 nucleotide sequence when primers matched, and otherwise by the CDR3 amino acid sequence together with the Vbeta and Jbeta genes. To correct sorting error, sequences shared between sorted populations at a frequency ratio of 2:1 or less were removed; the rest were assigned to the higher population. A sequence counted as donor-reactive if, in CFSE-low cells, the sequence had a frequency of at least 0.01% and was expanded at least 5-fold compared with unstimulated cells. Jensen-Shannon divergence calculated on the top 100 TCRbeta sequences ranked by frequency was used to measure repertoire divergence. For samples with multiple sequencing runs, sorting error was corrected in each run separately before the runs were combined. TCRdb retrieved this table from immuneACCESS and kept in-frame rearrangements only. Not all clones are present; in checked studies, unresolved V genes account for under half, and no reason is known for the remainder. D and trimming come from the DNA, and the V and J calls and clone size come from that table. This sample has approximately 260,000 clones in its table, and 65% to 85% of those were observed once. The ten largest make up roughly 0.67% of the sample.

Unstimulated Tregs (CD4+CD25+CD127-), CD4+ non-Tregs (CD4+CD25-), CD4 and CD8 cells were FACS-sorted from thawed PBMCs. Blood from healthy controls was obtained either as purchased buffy coats or from healthy volunteers. Healthy control blood was processed to PBMCs by Ficoll density gradient and cryopreserved, and patient PBMCs were collected before and after transplant. Here is what the overall study found, with its caveats: The most biologically relevant and donor-specific TCRbeta repertoire appeared to be identified by expanding Tregs with activated donor B cells. Although technical replication error seemed to be minimal, the question of biological reproducibility was not addressed directly. The study was limited by small patient numbers, and the findings need validation in larger populations and under other immunosuppression protocols.

The CDR3 starts with the cysteine, ends with the phenylalanine, and has 15 residues. The CDR3 DNA has 45 bases and is translated from base 1. CDR1 and CDR2 are drawn from the germline V gene (reference sequence): WNHNN, SYGVQD. Here V drops 5 bases and J drops 4 bases, and the junction holds 7 bases not matched to any gene. This receptor was identified in a human donor in good health. The chain joins TRBV10-1 to TRBJ2-2; TRBD2 aligns with 7 central bases. The sequenced material came from CD4+ T cells from blood. The CDR3 is CASSLSGTGTGELFF. DNA sequence: TGCGCCAGCAGTTTAAGCGGGACCGGCACCGGGGAGCTGTTTTTT.